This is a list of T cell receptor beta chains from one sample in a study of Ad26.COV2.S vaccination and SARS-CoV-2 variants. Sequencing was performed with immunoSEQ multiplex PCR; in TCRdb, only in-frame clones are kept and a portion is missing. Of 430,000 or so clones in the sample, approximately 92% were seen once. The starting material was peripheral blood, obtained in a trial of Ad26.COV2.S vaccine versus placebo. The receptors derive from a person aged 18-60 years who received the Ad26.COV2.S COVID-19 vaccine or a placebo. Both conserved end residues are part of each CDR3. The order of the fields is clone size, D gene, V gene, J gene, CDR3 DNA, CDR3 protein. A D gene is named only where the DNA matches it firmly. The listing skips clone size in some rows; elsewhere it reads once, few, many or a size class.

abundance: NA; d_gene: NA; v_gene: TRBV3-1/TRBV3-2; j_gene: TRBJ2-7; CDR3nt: TGTGCCAGCAGCCCCTCCCTGGGCCAGTCATACGAGCAGTACTTC; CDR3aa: CASSPSLGQSYEQYF
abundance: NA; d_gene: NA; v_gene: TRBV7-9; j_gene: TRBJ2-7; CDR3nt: TGTGCCAGCAGCTTGAGGGGGTACGAGCAGTACTTC; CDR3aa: CASSLRGYEQYF
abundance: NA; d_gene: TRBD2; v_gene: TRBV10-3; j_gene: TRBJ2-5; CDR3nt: TGTGCCATCAGTGAACTAGCGGGATGGGAGACCCAGTACTTC; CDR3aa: CAISELAGWETQYF
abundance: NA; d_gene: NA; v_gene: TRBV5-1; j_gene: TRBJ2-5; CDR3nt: TGCGCCAGCAGCATCCACAGGAAAAAAGAGACCCAGTACTTC; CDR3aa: CASSIHRKKETQYF
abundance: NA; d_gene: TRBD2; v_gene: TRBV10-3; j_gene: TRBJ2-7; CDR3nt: TGTGCCATCAGTGGGGGTTCAACTAGCGGGAGGGCCTACGAGCAGTACTTC; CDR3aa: CAISGGSTSGRAYEQYF
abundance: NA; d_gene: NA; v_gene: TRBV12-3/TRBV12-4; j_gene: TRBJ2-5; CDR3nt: TGTGCCAGCAGTCCCGCATTATTAGAGACCCAGTACTTC; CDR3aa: CASSPALLETQYF
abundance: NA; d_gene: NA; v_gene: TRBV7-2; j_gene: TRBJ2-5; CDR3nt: TGTGCCAGCAGCCCGATGGAGACCCAGTACTTC; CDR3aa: CASSPMETQYF
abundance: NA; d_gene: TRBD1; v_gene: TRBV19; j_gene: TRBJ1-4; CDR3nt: TGTGCCAGTAGTGTTCAGGGGGTGGATGAAAAACTGTTTTTT; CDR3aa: CASSVQGVDEKLFF
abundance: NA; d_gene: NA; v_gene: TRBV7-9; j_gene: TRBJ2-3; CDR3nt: TGTGCCAGCAGCTTAAACAGGATAGATACGCAGTATTTT; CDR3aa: CASSLNRIDTQYF
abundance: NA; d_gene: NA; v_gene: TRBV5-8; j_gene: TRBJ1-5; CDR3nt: TGTGCCAGCAGCTTGCGTGGGGACGCCGAGGGCCAGCATTTT; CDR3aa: CASSLRGDAEGQHF
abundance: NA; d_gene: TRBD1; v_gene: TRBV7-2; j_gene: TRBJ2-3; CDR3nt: TGTGCCAGCAGCTTTCGACAGGGTTTCGATACGCAGTATTTT; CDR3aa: CASSFRQGFDTQYF
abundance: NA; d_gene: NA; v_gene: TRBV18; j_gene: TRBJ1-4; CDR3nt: TGTGCCAGCTCACTGGGAGCGGCTAATGAAAAACTGTTTTTT; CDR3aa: CASSLGAANEKLFF
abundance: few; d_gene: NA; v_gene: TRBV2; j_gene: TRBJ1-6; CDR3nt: TGTGCCAGCAGTGAAGAGGTTTCACCCCTCCACTTT; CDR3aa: CASSEEVSPLHF
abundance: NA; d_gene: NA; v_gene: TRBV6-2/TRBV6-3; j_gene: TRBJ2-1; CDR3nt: TGTGCCAGCAGTACTAGCTCCTACAATGAGCAGTTCTTC; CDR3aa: CASSTSSYNEQFF
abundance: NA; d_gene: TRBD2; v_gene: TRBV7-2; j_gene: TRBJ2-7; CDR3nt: TGTGCCAGCAGCATTAGCGGGGGAGTAGGGTACGAGCAGTACTTC; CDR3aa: CASSISGGVGYEQYF
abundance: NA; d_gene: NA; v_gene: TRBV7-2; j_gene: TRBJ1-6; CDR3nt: TGTGCCAGCAGCTCCTTTTTCCTAAGCAGGGTGAATAATTCACCCCTCCACTTT; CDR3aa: CASSSFFLSRVNNSPLHF
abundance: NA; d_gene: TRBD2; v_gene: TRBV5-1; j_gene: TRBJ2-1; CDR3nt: TGCGCCAGCAGCCGAACTAGCGGGAGCAATGAGCAGTTCTTC; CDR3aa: CASSRTSGSNEQFF
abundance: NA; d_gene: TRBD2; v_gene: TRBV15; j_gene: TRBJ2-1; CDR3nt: TGTGCCACCAGCAGAGATTCTCTAGCGGGGGTAGAGCAGTTCTTC; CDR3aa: CATSRDSLAGVEQFF
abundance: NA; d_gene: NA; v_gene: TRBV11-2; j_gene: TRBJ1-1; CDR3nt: TGTGCCAGCAGCTCCGCGGGACAGAACACTGAAGCTTTCTTT; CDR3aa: CASSSAGQNTEAFF
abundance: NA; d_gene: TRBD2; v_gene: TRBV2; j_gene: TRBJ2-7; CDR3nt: TGTGCCAGCAGGATGGGACTAGCGCCAACCTACGAGCAGTACTTC; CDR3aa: CASRMGLAPTYEQYF
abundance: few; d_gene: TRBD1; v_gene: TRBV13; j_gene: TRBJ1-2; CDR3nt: TGTGCCAGCAGCTTATCACAGGGGGCAGGCTATGGCTACACCTTC; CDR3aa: CASSLSQGAGYGYTF
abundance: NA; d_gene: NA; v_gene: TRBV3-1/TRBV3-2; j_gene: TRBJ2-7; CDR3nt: TGTGCCAGCAGCCAAGGGCAGGCCTACGAGCAGTACTTC; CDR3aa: CASSQGQAYEQYF
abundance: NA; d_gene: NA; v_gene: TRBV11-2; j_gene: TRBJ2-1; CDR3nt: TGTGCCAGCAGCTTAGATATAGGGGTCTATGAGCAGTTCTTC; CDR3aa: CASSLDIGVYEQFF
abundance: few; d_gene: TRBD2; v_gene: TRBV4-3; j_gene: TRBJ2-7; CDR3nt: TGCGCCAGCAGCCCCAGACTAGCGGGAGAGGGGGAGCAGTACTTC; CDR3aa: CASSPRLAGEGEQYF
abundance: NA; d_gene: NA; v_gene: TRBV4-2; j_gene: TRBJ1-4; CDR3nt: TGTGCCAGCAGCCAAGATTGGAGGACTTTGTTTTTT; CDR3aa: CASSQDWRTLFF
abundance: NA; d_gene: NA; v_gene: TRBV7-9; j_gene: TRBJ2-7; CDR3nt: TGTGCCAGCAGCTTAGATGGCCTCCGAGGGTACGAGCAGTACTTC; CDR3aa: CASSLDGLRGYEQYF
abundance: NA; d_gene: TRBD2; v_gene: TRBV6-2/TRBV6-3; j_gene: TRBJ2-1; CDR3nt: TGTGCCAGCAGTTACTCCCCCCAGTTTAGGGCTAGCGGGTCCAATGAGCAGTTCTTC; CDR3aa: CASSYSPQFRASGSNEQFF
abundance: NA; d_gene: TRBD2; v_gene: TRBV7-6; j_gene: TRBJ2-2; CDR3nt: TGTGCCAGCAGCCTCCGACTAGCGGGAGTTTCCGGGGAGCTGTTTTTT; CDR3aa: CASSLRLAGVSGELFF